This entry is about one TCR beta chain. Antigen: not known. DNA at around 190 ng, 25,000 to 30,000 T cell genomes, went into sorted-subset replicate PCRs. Method: immunoSEQ multiplex PCR; TCRdb's copy keeps in-frame clones and lacks some. The repertoire includes about 820,000 clones, almost 95% of them detected once, and nearly 25% sits in the top ten. V lost 5 bases to trimming and J lost 5 bases, with 19 bases between them. This CDR3 spans 15 amino acids. CDR1 and CDR2 (germline): PRHDT, FYEKMQ (reference sequence). Terminally differentiated effector memory CD45RA+ cells were left out of the naive CD8 fraction, which was CD45RO-negative and positively selected for CCR7. These data belong to a study of shared clonotypes between healthy human individuals. Study findings and constraints: Generation of non-shared clonotypes was less probable than generation of clonotypes shared by all four donors.

The rearrangement uses TRBV13 and TRBJ2-7, with no clear D. What was sequenced was naive CD8+ T cells sorted from blood. This TCR was recovered from a man younger than 40 in good health. Here the CDR3 DNA reads TGTGCCAGCAGCCTAACACGACGGTCTATCCACGAGCAGTACTTC. Encoded protein: CASSLTRRSIHEQYF.